The 15 T cell receptor beta chains given below trace back to one sample, sequenced in a study of control samples from healthy donors and cancer patients. The protocol was immunoSEQ multiplex PCR, while the TCRdb copy is restricted to in-frame clones and leaves out a portion. The sample shows under 200,000 clones, approximately 96% of them seen only once. Sequencing was carried out using blood. All receptors come from a young woman in good health.

The chain joins TRBV27 to TRBJ2-7; 7 positions match TRBD1. The CDR3 covers 15 residues. V lost 2 bases, J lost 3 bases, and 7 bases stayed unmatched. The germline CDR1 and CDR2 sequences are MNHEY and SMNVEV (reference sequence). The CDR3 reads CASSLVGQPFYEQYF. CDR3 DNA: TGTGCCAGCAGTTTAGTGGGACAGCCTTTCTACGAGCAGTACTTC.

The J gene is TRBJ1-5, the V gene TRBV11-2; D unresolved. The CDR3 extends over 13 amino acids. Germline assignment: CDR1 SGHAT and CDR2 FQNNGV. V dropped 9 bases and J dropped 1 base, with 10 bases sitting between them. DNA of the CDR3: TGTGCCAGTGGGAGGCAGAGCAATCAGCCCCAGCATTTT. Translation gives CASGRQSNQPQHF.

A single count supports this clone. The rearrangement uses TRBV5-6 and TRBJ2-7; 7 bases are shared with TRBD2. This CDR3 contains 14 residues. The V segment lost 3 bases and the J segment 3 bases; nucleotides outside the gene matches: 6. CDR1 is SGHDT, CDR2 YYEEEE, per germline. CDR3 loop: CASSWSGMLYEQYF. CDR3 coding DNA: TGTGCCAGCAGCTGGAGCGGGATGCTCTACGAGCAGTACTTC.

The V call is TRBV24-1, the J call TRBJ1-4; D ambiguous. CDR1 KGHDR and CDR2 SFDVKD come from the germline V gene. V was shortened by 3 bases and J by 3 bases, with 16 bases between the two germline ends. The CDR3 extends over 17 amino acids. CDR3 sequence reads: CATSDIWAQSANEKLFF. The CDR3, as DNA: TGTGCCACCAGTGATATTTGGGCACAATCCGCTAATGAAAAACTGTTTTTT.

Only a few counts were recorded for this clone. The chain recombines TRBV6-1 with TRBJ1-1; D unresolved. Trimming left V 0 bases short and J 1 base short, with 6 bases between. The CDR3 runs 14 residues. Per the germline V gene, CDR1 is MNHNS and CDR2 is SASEGT. CDR3 nucleotide sequence: TGTGCCAGCAGTGAAGCGTCGGAGAACACTGAAGCTTTCTTT. It is translated as CASSEASENTEAFF.

The gene calls are TRBV4-1 and TRBJ1-2, with D unresolved. The CDR3 is made up of 13 amino acids. V lost 1 base and J lost 8, with 11 bases in between. Germline V gene lookup returns CDR1 MGHRA and CDR2 YSYEKL. This chain's CDR3 is CASSQGGRQGYTF. CDR3 in DNA: TGCGCCAGCAGCCAAGGAGGCAGACAAGGCTACACCTTC.

DNA for the CDR3: TGTGCCAGCAGTACCCCAGGACTAGCGGGTAACGAGCAGTACTTC. It yields the protein CASSTPGLAGNEQYF. V is TRBV28 and J is TRBJ2-7; TRBD2 matches at 11 bases. Germline trimming cut 5 bases from V and 5 bases from J; bases unmatched to any gene: 8. CDR1 is MDHEN, CDR2 SYDVKM, per germline. This CDR3 contains 15 residues.

This clone turned up a few times. V is TRBV5-4 and J is TRBJ2-7, with 7 positions matching TRBD1. Trimming at V came to 2 bases and at J to 6 bases, leaving 5 bases not matched to a gene. Germline V CDR1 and CDR2: SGHNT, YYREEE (reference sequence). The CDR3 extends over 13 amino acids. CDR3 sequence: CASSFRGPGEQYF. The CDR3 DNA sequence: TGTGCCAGCAGCTTTAGGGGGCCTGGCGAGCAGTACTTC.

The genes are TRBV4-1 and TRBJ2-1; TRBD1 agrees at 8 bases. Per the germline V gene, CDR1 is MGHRA and CDR2 is YSYEKL. This CDR3 contains 17 residues. V shed 3 bases and J 5 bases; nucleotides not matched to a gene: 12. For the CDR3, the DNA is TGCGCCAGCAGCCAGGAGACCTGGACAGGGCAGAACAATGAGCAGTTCTTC. Its protein product is CASSQETWTGQNNEQFF.

The V and J genes are TRBV7-6 and TRBJ2-7; 8 nucleotides align to TRBD2. The CDR3 is 12 amino acids. CDR1 is SGHVS and CDR2 is FNYEAQ in the germline V gene. Trimming cost V 8 bases and J 9 bases; bases outside gene matches: 9. DNA of the CDR3: TGTGCCAGCTCGGGAGGGCCGGTCGCGCAGTACTTC. It encodes CASSGGPVAQYF.

The chain has TRBV5-4 and TRBJ1-6; 7 positions match TRBD1. The CDR3 contains 17 residues. Trimming at V came to 4 bases and at J to 13 bases, leaving 20 bases not matched to a gene. Germline loops: CDR1 SGHNT, CDR2 YYREEE (reference sequence). This CDR3 is CASSLGPGGQTQPPLHF. CDR3 nucleotide sequence: TGTGCCAGCAGCCTAGGGCCAGGGGGGCAAACCCAACCGCCCCTCCACTTT.

This chain joins TRBV29-1 and TRBJ2-5, with D possibly being TRBD1 (6 bases). V lost 6 bases and J 1 base, leaving 12 bases between the germline ends. In germline, CDR1 is SQVTM, CDR2 ANQGSEA. CDR3 length: 13 amino acids. CDR3 loop: CSVPGQLQETQYF. The CDR3 coding sequence is TGCAGCGTGCCGGGACAACTCCAAGAGACCCAGTACTTC.

Here the CDR3 reads CASSKGLALEQYF. The CDR3 nucleotides read TGTGCCAGCAGTAAGGGACTAGCGCTCGAGCAGTACTTC. The V gene is TRBV6-6, the J gene TRBJ2-7; TRBD2 aligns across 10 bases. The junction had 4 bases not matched to a gene; V was cut back by 5 bases and J by 6 bases. CDR1 MNHNY and CDR2 SVGAGI come from the germline V gene (reference sequence). This CDR3 region has 13 residues.

The chain couples TRBV18 to TRBJ2-1, with 12 bases that match TRBD2. The CDR3 is made up of 16 amino acids. CDR1 and CDR2 (germline): KGHSH, LQKENI. J lost 7 bases, V lost 0 bases, and 4 bases had no gene match. CDR3 in amino acids: CASSPPASGGANEQFF. The CDR3 bases are TGTGCCAGCTCACCACCGGCTAGCGGGGGGGCGAATGAGCAGTTCTTC.

V and J are TRBV27 and TRBJ2-7, with 8 bases lining up with TRBD2. Trimming cost V 4 bases and J 2 bases; bases outside gene matches: 7. Germline values: CDR1 MNHEY, CDR2 SMNVEV (reference sequence). This CDR3 has 15 amino acids. The CDR3, as DNA: TGTGCCAGCAGTTACCGGGGAGCGGGGGCCTACGAGCAGTACTTC. It encodes CASSYRGAGAYEQYF.